The sequence of this T cell receptor (beta chain) was determined in a study of cytomegalovirus exposure and HLA in healthy donors. Per germline, CDR1 MNHEY and CDR2 SVGAGI. Trimming stripped 5 bases from V and 1 base from J, with 11 bases between. The CDR3 length is 15 residues. PCR employed 60 Vbeta and 13 Jbeta primers. Libraries were prepared by immunoSEQ multiplex PCR; TCRdb keeps only in-frame clonotypes and omits some of them. In the table there are 150,000 or so clones, more than 60% of which are singletons. The receptor's source is a woman between 40 and 50 years old in good health and CMV-seropositive. Input material: PBMCs. The V call is TRBV6-5, the J call TRBJ2-2; D unclear. The CDR3 DNA reads as TGTGCCAGCAGTCAGCAGAGGTGGAACACCGGGGAGCTGTTTTTT. This sequence encodes CASSQQRWNTGELFF.